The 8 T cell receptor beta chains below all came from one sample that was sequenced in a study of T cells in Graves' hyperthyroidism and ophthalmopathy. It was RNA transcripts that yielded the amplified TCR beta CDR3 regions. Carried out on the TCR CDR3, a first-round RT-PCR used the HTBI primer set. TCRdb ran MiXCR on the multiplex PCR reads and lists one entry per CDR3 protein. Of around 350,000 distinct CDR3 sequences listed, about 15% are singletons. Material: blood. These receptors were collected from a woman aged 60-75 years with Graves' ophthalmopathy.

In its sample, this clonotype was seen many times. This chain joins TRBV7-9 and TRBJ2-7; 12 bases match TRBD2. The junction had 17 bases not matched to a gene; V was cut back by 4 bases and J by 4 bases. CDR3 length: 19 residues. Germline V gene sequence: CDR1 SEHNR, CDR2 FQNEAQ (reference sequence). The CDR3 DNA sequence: TGTGCCAGCAGCTCCGGACGGGCTAGCGGGAGGGCCCTCGGTTACGAGCAGTACTTC. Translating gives CASSSGRASGRALGYEQYF.

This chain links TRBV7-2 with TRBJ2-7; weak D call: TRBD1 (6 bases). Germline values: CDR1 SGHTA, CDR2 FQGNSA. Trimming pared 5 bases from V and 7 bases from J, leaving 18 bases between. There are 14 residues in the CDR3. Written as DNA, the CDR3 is TGTGCCAGCAGCATAGGCAGGGGCTGGGGGGAGCAGTACTTC. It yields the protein CASSIGRGWGEQYF.

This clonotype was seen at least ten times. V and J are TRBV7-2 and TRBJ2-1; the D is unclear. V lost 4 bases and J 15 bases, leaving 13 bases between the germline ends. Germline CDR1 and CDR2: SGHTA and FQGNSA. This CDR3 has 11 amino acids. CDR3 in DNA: TGTGCCAGCAGCTCAACGACGATGCTGTTCTTC. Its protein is CASSSTTMLFF.

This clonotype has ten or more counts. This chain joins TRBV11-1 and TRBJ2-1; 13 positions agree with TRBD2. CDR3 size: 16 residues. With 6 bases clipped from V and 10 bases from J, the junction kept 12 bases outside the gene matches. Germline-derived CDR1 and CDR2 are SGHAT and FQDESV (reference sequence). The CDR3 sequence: CASSSARGLAGLEQFF. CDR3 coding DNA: TGTGCCAGCAGTTCCGCCCGGGGACTAGCGGGACTAGAGCAGTTCTTC. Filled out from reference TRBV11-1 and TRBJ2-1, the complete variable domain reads EAEVAQSPRYKITEKSQAVAFWCDPISGHATLYWYRQILGQGPELLVQFQDESVVDDSQLPKDRFSAERLKGVDSTLKIQPAELGDSAMYLCASSSARGLAGLEQFFGPGTRLTVL.

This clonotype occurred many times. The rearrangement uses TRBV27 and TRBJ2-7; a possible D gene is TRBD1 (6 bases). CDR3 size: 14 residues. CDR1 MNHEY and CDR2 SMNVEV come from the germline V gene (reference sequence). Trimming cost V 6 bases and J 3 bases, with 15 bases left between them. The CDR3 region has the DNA TGTGCCAGCAGCATGGGGGCAGCAGACTACGAGCAGTACTTC. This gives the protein CASSMGAADYEQYF.

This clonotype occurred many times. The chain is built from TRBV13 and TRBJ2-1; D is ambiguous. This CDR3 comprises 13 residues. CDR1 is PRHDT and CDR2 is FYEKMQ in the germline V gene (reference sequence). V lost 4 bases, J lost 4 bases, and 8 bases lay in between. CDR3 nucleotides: TGTGCCAGCAGCTCCCCACAGTACAATGAGCAGTTCTTC. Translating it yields CASSSPQYNEQFF.

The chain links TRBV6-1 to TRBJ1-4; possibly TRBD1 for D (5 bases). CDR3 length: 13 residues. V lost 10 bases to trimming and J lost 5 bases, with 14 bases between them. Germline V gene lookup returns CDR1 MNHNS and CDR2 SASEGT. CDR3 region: CATRWGLNEKLFF. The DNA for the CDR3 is TGTGCCACAAGGTGGGGGTTGAATGAAAAACTGTTTTTT.

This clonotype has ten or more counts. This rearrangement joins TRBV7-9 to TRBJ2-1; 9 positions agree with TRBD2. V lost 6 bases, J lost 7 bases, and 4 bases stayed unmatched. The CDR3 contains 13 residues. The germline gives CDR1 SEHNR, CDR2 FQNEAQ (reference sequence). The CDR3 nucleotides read TGTGCCAGCAGGCGGGAGGGACGGAATGAGCAGTTCTTC. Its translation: CASRREGRNEQFF.